This T cell receptor beta chain originates from a study of blood T cell repertoires in COVID-19. This clone was seen only once. TCRdb keeps only in-frame clones here, not all; method: immunoSEQ multiplex PCR. This sample carries about 20,000 clones, around 74% of them seen once, and the ten largest clones take roughly 50%. This CDR3 spans 13 amino acids. Germline loops: CDR1 MGHRA, CDR2 YSYEKL. V trimming: 4 bases; J trimming: 7 bases; junction bases outside the gene matches: 3. This receptor was identified in a man at least 80 years old with acute or convalescent COVID-19. The sample was peripheral blood. The chain employs TRBV4-1 and TRBJ2-5; 10 bases fit TRBD2. The CDR3 is CASSPRTSGTQYF. For the CDR3, the DNA is TGCGCCAGCAGCCCACGGACTAGCGGGACCCAGTACTTC.